The entry below describes one T cell receptor beta chain. Its antigen is not known. This record belongs to a study of cytomegalovirus exposure and HLA in healthy donors. About the research overall: An early release of data contained tens of millions of unique TCRs, which came from HLA-typed donors.

Overall study findings and caveats: Among TCR beta chains, those listed as cytomegalovirus-associated numbered 164.

The primer mix had 60 Vbeta and 13 Jbeta primers. Method: immunoSEQ multiplex PCR; TCRdb's copy keeps in-frame clones and lacks some. The sample records 160,000 or so clones, almost 85% being singletons. V shed 0 bases, J shed 5 bases, and the junction held 3 bases outside the gene matches. Germline V gene lookup returns CDR1 SQVTM and CDR2 ANQGSEA. CDR3 size: 13 residues. The receptor comes from a woman between 45 and 60 years old in good health and CMV-seronegative. The sample consisted of PBMCs. This chain links TRBV29-1 with TRBJ2-7, with 8 nucleotides matching TRBD1. The DNA for the CDR3 is TGCAGCGTTGAAGATACGGACAGGGACGAGCAGTACTTC. Its protein is CSVEDTDRDEQYF.